These 3 T cell receptor beta chains came from one sample sequenced in a study of T-cell memory formation after mild COVID-19. TCRdb re-analysed the 5' RACE reads in MiXCR, keeping a single row per CDR3 protein. The sample contains about 440,000 distinct CDR3 sequences, around 18% of which appear only once. Sequences were obtained from PBMCs or a T cell subset sorted from them (not recorded which). The source of these receptors is an adult woman who had mild COVID-19 (a few samples of this study predate the infection). Cell type and time point are not known.

This clonotype was counted only a few times. The chain carries TRBV24-1 and TRBJ2-3; 7 positions agree with TRBD1. The CDR3 is 16 amino acids. V shed 4 bases, J shed 0 bases, and the junction held 6 bases outside the gene matches. Germline V gene lookup returns CDR1 KGHDR and CDR2 SFDVKD. This chain's CDR3 is CATSDRGQSSTDTQYF. CDR3 DNA sequence: TGTGCCACCAGTGACCGGGGACAGTCTAGCACAGATACGCAGTATTTT.

This chain links TRBV14 with TRBJ2-7, with TRBD1 as a possible D gene (6 bases). This CDR3 has 14 amino acids. Per the germline V gene, CDR1 is SGHDN and CDR2 is FVKESK. With 0 bases removed from V and 5 bases from J, the gap between germline ends came to 11 bases. CDR3 DNA: TGTGCCAGCAGCCAAGATGGCGCAGGGGACGAGCAGTACTTC. Translating gives CASSQDGAGDEQYF.

The V call is TRBV5-1, the J call TRBJ2-2; 9 bases align to TRBD2. The germline V gene encodes CDR1 SGHRS and CDR2 YFSETQ. The V and J ends lost 4 bases and 1 base, in that order; junction bases with no gene match: 2. CDR3 length equals 15 residues. The CDR3 bases are TGCGCCAGCAGCAGGACTAGCGAGAACACCGGGGAGCTGTTTTTT. It yields the protein CASSRTSENTGELFF. Looking up the rest from reference TRBV5-1 and TRBJ2-2 gives the full variable domain: KAGVTQTPRYLIKTRGQQVTLSCSPISGHRSVSWYQQTPGQGLQFLFEYFSETQRNKGNFPGRFSGRQFSNSRSEMNVSTLELGDSALYLCASSRTSENTGELFFGEGSRLTVL.